A selection of T cell receptor beta chains follows, all from one sample in a study of beta chain features in type 1 diabetes. Produced via immunoSEQ multiplex PCR; TCRdb's table is partial and in-frame only. The sample includes about half a million clones, 30% seen only once; the top ten take almost 0.065%. The sample consisted of naive CD4+ T cells from blood. These receptors all stem from a young man in good health. CDR3s include the opening cysteine and the closing phenylalanine or tryptophan. The D gene is left open where the match is weak. Clone size is not always given. Where it is, it says once, few, many or a class for expanded clones.

>few|TRBJ2-3|TRBV2|.
TGTGCCAGCAGTGGCGGTGTAGCGGCCCCCACAGATACGCAGTATTTT
CASSGGVAAPTDTQYF
>few|TRBJ2-7|TRBV25-1|TRBD1
TGTGCCAGCAGTGAGGTTGGTGGGACAGGGGTCCCCGAGCAGTACTTC
CASSEVGGTGVPEQYF
>.|TRBJ2-2|TRBV14|.
TGTGCCAGCAGCCAAGATACCCTCACCGGGGAGCTGTTTTTT
CASSQDTLTGELFF
>.|TRBJ2-7|TRBV29-1|.
TGCAGCGTTGTTGGCAGGGAGGCCTACGAGCAGTACTTC
CSVVGREAYEQYF
>.|TRBJ2-7|TRBV10-3|.
TGTGCCATCAGCCTTACAAGTATGGGCTACGAGCAGTACTTC
CAISLTSMGYEQYF
>few|TRBJ1-3|TRBV29-1|TRBD1
TGCAGCGTTGAGAGGGGGCAGGGAGGAAACACCATATATTTT
CSVERGQGGNTIYF
>.|TRBJ2-2|TRBV7-9|.
TGTGCCAGCAGCTTAGGGTTAGCCGGGGAGCTGTTTTTT
CASSLGLAGELFF
>few|TRBJ2-7|TRBV10-3|.
TGTGCCATCAGTTCCGAGTACTACGAGCAGTACTTC
CAISSEYYEQYF
>.|TRBJ1-1|TRBV30|.
TGTGCCTGGGCATTGGTGCAGAACACTGAAGCTTTCTTT
CAWALVQNTEAFF
>few|TRBJ2-3|TRBV25-1|.
TGTGCCAGCGGAAAGACAGATGGAGGGGTAACTGGCACAGATACGCAGTATTTT
CASGKTDGGVTGTDTQYF
>.|TRBJ2-7|TRBV10-3|.
TGTGCCATCAGTGGAGGAGGAAACGAGCAGTACTTC
CAISGGGNEQYF
>.|TRBJ2-7|TRBV9|.
TGTGCCAGCAGCGCCAGTTACCAGGGGACTACTTCCTACGAGCAGTACTTC
CASSASYQGTTSYEQYF
>.|TRBJ2-7|TRBV15|TRBD2
TGTGCCACCAGCCCGACCTTCGCCGGAGAGGGAGCGGGGGAGCAGTACTTC
CATSPTFAGEGAGEQYF
>.|TRBJ2-2|TRBV19|TRBD1
TGTGCCAGTAGTACCACAGGGGTCAACACCGGGGAGCTGTTTTTT
CASSTTGVNTGELFF
>few|TRBJ2-7|TRBV9|.
TGTGCCAGCAGCGTAGAAGCAGTTCCCTACGAGCAGTACTTC
CASSVEAVPYEQYF
>few|TRBJ2-7|TRBV30|.
TGTGCCTGGAGTTGGGTCGGCTACGAGCAGTACTTC
CAWSWVGYEQYF
>.|TRBJ2-1|TRBV5-1|.
TGCGCCAGCAGCTTGACTAGAAATTCCTACAATGAGCAGTTCTTC
CASSLTRNSYNEQFF
>.|TRBJ1-1|TRBV10-3|.
TGTGCCATCAGAAACAGGCTGAACACTGAAGCTTTCTTT
CAIRNRLNTEAFF
>few|TRBJ1-1|TRBV5-4|.
TGTGCCAGCAGCTTGGCAGGGTTGGTCATGAACACTGAAGCTTTCTTT
CASSLAGLVMNTEAFF
>.|TRBJ2-7|TRBV7-9|.
TGTGCCAGCAGCTCTTCCGGGGAGATGACCCATCCCGAGCAGTACTTC
CASSSSGEMTHPEQYF
>few|TRBJ2-5|TRBV14|.
TGTGCCAGCAGCCTCGGGACTTACGGCGGCGAGACCCAGTACTTC
CASSLGTYGGETQYF
>few|TRBJ2-7|TRBV6-5|.
TGTGCCAGCAGTTACCTCGGGGTTTCCTCCTACGAGCAGTACTTC
CASSYLGVSSYEQYF
>.|TRBJ2-5|TRBV5-1|TRBD1
TGCGCCAGCAGCTTGGACAGGGGTTTCGAGACCCAGTACTTC
CASSLDRGFETQYF
>few|TRBJ2-1|TRBV6-6|TRBD2
TGTGCCAGCAGTTACCCTGGCGGGGGTGGAAATGAGCAGTTCTTC
CASSYPGGGGNEQFF
>few|TRBJ2-1|TRBV18|.
TGTGCCAGCTCACCACTTGACAATTTCAAGTTCTTC
CASSPLDNFKFF
>few|TRBJ1-1|TRBV4-1|.
TGCGCCAGCAGCCAAGGTCTCAGGGACACTGAAGCTTTCTTT
CASSQGLRDTEAFF
>.|TRBJ2-1|TRBV29-1|.
TGCAGCGTTGAAGAGCGGATCCGGCATGAGCAGTTCTTC
CSVEERIRHEQFF
>.|TRBJ2-4|TRBV27|.
TGTGCCAGCAGCCCAGTTGGGTTTAGGAACATTCAGTACTTC
CASSPVGFRNIQYF
>.|TRBJ2-3|TRBV9|TRBD2
TGTGCCAGCAGCGTAGTAGCGGGAGAAGTTGCAGATACGCAGTATTTT
CASSVVAGEVADTQYF
>.|TRBJ2-3|TRBV4-2|.
TGTGCCAGCAGCCAATTAGGACAGAGCACAGATACGCAGTATTTT
CASSQLGQSTDTQYF
>few|TRBJ2-5|TRBV11-2|.
TGTGCCAGCAGCCCAGTCGGAGGGCGTGAGACCCAGTACTTC
CASSPVGGRETQYF
>.|TRBJ1-1|TRBV29-1|.
TGCAGCGTTGGAGGGGACACTGAAGCTTTCTTT
CSVGGDTEAFF
>.|TRBJ2-6|TRBV10-3|TRBD1
TGTGCCATACCGGACAGGGGAGGGTCTGGGGCCAACGTCCTGACTTTC
CAIPDRGGSGANVLTF
>.|TRBJ1-2|TRBV30|TRBD1
TGTGCCTGGAGTCCCGGGACAGTAAATGGCTACACCTTC
CAWSPGTVNGYTF
>.|TRBJ2-7|TRBV30|.
TGTGCCTGGACCCCTCGAGGGGCCTCCTACGAGCAGTACTTC
CAWTPRGASYEQYF
>.|TRBJ1-1|TRBV30|.
TGTGCCTGGAGTATAGGGATGAACACTGAAGCTTTCTTT
CAWSIGMNTEAFF
>.|TRBJ1-2|TRBV29-1|TRBD1
TGCAGCGCCGGGGACAGGGGGTATGGCTACACCTTC
CSAGDRGYGYTF
>.|TRBJ2-1|TRBV25-1|TRBD2
TGTGCCAGCAGTGAATACCCGGGGACTAAACTTAACAATGAGCAGTTCTTC
CASSEYPGTKLNNEQFF
>.|TRBJ2-7|TRBV29-1|.
TGCAGCGTTGGGCGTAGCGCCTACGAGCAGTACTTC
CSVGRSAYEQYF
>few|TRBJ1-2|TRBV29-1|.
TGCAGCGTTGAACAGGGTTCTGGCTACACCTTC
CSVEQGSGYTF
>.|TRBJ2-7|TRBV7-2|TRBD2
TGTGCCAGCAGCCGTACTAGCGGGAGGGCCTTCGACGAGCAGTACTTC
CASSRTSGRAFDEQYF
>.|TRBJ2-5|TRBV19|.
TGTGCCAGTAGTGTCGCTAGCGCAGGAGAGACCCAGTACTTC
CASSVASAGETQYF
>few|TRBJ2-3|TRBV30|.
TGTGCCTGGAGCGTCTCCGGGAATACGCAGTATTTT
CAWSVSGNTQYF
>.|TRBJ2-5|TRBV30|TRBD2
TGTGCCTGGAGCGCCTCACTAGCGGGAGGGCAAGAGACCCAGTACTTC
CAWSASLAGGQETQYF
>few|TRBJ2-5|TRBV15|.
TGTGCCACCAGCAGGGCCGGAGGGACCCAGTACTTC
CATSRAGGTQYF
>few|TRBJ2-3|TRBV5-1|.
TGCGCCAGCAGCTTGAGCGCTGTGGATGGCGGCACGCAGTATTTT
CASSLSAVDGGTQYF
>few|TRBJ2-3|TRBV25-1|TRBD2
TGTGCCAGCAGCGTAGCGGGAGGGCCAAGGAATACGCAGTATTTT
CASSVAGGPRNTQYF